Listed here are 3 T cell receptor beta chains from one sample, sequenced in a study of blood T cell repertoires in COVID-19. Produced via immunoSEQ multiplex PCR; TCRdb's table is partial and in-frame only. The sample has hundreds of thousands of clones; 65% to 90% are singletons. Source material: peripheral blood. These receptors all come from a man aged 45 to 65 with COVID-19, enrolled during active disease.

This clone has only a few counts. The chain employs TRBV5-1 and TRBJ1-1; D may be TRBD1 (5 bases). The CDR3 loop spans 13 amino acids. The V end was cut by 2 bases, the J end by 1 base, with 6 bases between. CDR1 and CDR2 (germline): SGHRS, YFSETQ. CDR3 protein: CASSFGQNTEAFF. CDR3 nucleotide sequence: TGCGCCAGCAGCTTCGGACAGAACACTGAAGCTTTCTTT.

The chain couples TRBV30 to TRBJ1-1; 8 positions agree with TRBD1. This CDR3 region has 12 residues. Unmatched junction bases numbered 7, after V lost 2 bases and J lost 11 bases. Germline V lookup: CDR1 GTSNPN, CDR2 SVGIG (reference sequence). CDR3 nucleotides: TGTGCCTGGAGTAGGGGGACAGGCGAGGCTTTCTTT. Translating gives CAWSRGTGEAFF.

V gene TRBV7-8 combines with J gene TRBJ2-5; a possible D gene is TRBD2 (6 bases). Germline V CDR1 and CDR2: SGHVS, FQNEAQ. V lost 5 bases, J lost 4 bases, and 14 bases lay in between. This CDR3 is 14 amino acids long. CDR3 coding DNA: TGTGCCAGCAGCCCGGCTCCGGGACTAGAGACCCAGTACTTC. Its translation: CASSPAPGLETQYF. The whole variable domain, filled in from reference TRBV7-8 and TRBJ2-5, reads GAGVSQSPRYKVAKRGQDVALRCDPISGHVSLFWYQQALGQGPEFLTYFQNEAQLDKSGLPSDRFFAERPEGSVSTLKIQRTQQEDSAVYLCASSPAPGLETQYFGPGTRLLVL.